The 31 T cell receptor beta chains listed next were all sequenced from one sample in a study of OX40 agonist ivuxolimab in advanced cancers. Data came from immunoSEQ multiplex PCR; TCRdb stores just in-frame clones and leaves some out. The sample has under 50,000 clones; about three quarters are singletons. Sequenced here: CD4+ or CD8+ T cells sorted from blood, sampled in a trial of the OX40 agonist ivuxolimab. These receptors all come from an adult with an advanced solid tumor such as melanoma, head and neck, liver or kidney cancer.

V and J are TRBV7-9 and TRBJ2-5; the D gene is possibly TRBD1 (7 bases). Matching the DNA end better, TRBJ2-7 makes the J call doubtful. CDR3 length equals 15 residues. Germline values: CDR1 SEHNR, CDR2 FQNEAQ (reference sequence). The CDR3 sequence: CASSLGGTVSYEQYF. The CDR3 DNA sequence: TGTGCCAGCAGCTTAGGCGGGACAGTATCCTACGAGCAGTACTTC.

This chain links TRBV19 with TRBJ1-2; 8 bases map to TRBD1. Germline-derived CDR1 and CDR2 are LNHDA and SQIVND (reference sequence). The CDR3 runs 12 residues. The ends lost 8 bases at V and 8 bases at J; junction bases unmatched: 7. This chain's CDR3 is CASSDRVDGYTF. CDR3 coding DNA: TGTGCCAGTTCGGACAGGGTGGACGGCTACACCTTC.

CDR3 DNA: TGTGCCAGCAGTATTACAGACTACGAGCAGTACTTC. Encoded protein: CASSITDYEQYF. The chain uses TRBV2 and TRBJ2-7; D is uncertain. V gave up 5 bases and J gave up 3 bases, with 8 bases separating them. The germline V gene encodes CDR1 SNHLY and CDR2 FYNNEI. This CDR3 spans 12 amino acids.

This CDR3 reads CSARTGQGAEKLFF. In DNA form, the CDR3 reads TGCAGCGCCAGAACAGGACAGGGGGCGGAAAAACTGTTTTTT. The rearrangement joins TRBV29-1 to TRBJ1-4; 11 bases align to TRBD1. The V gene's germline CDR1 is SQVTM and CDR2 ANQGSEA. The CDR3 spans 14 residues. J gave up 8 bases and V 7 bases, and 9 bases lay outside the gene matches.

This chain joins TRBV25-1 and TRBJ2-1, with 12 positions matching TRBD2. The CDR3 is 15 residues long. CDR1 is MGHDK, CDR2 SYGVNS, per germline. V trimming: 6 bases; J trimming: 3 bases; junction bases outside the gene matches: 3. CDR3 sequence (DNA): TGTGCCAGCAGCTTACTAGCGGGGGGCTACAATGAGCAGTTCTTC. The encoded protein is CASSLLAGGYNEQFF.

The rearrangement joins TRBV28 to TRBJ2-7; the match to TRBD2 covers 8 bases. The CDR3 extends over 15 amino acids. CDR1 is MDHEN, CDR2 SYDVKM, per germline. J gave up 5 bases and V 5 bases, and 11 bases lay outside the gene matches. CDR3 bases: TGTGCCAGCAGTCCGGGTGGGAGCGGGAGCCACGAGCAGTACTTC. Encoded protein: CASSPGGSGSHEQYF.

This chain uses TRBV7-2 with TRBJ2-7; D ambiguous. The germline V gene has CDR1 SGHTA and CDR2 FQGNSA. This CDR3 has 13 amino acids. V gave up 1 base and J gave up 5 bases, with 9 bases separating them. As DNA, the CDR3 is TGTGCCAGCAGCTTAGACCCGAAAAACGAGCAGTACTTC. This codes for CASSLDPKNEQYF.

This clone was seen more than once but under ten times. This sequence joins TRBV30 and TRBJ2-4; maybe TRBD1 (5 bases). The CDR3 consists of 14 residues. V dropped 4 bases and J dropped 3 bases, with 13 bases sitting between them. CDR1 and CDR2 from the germline V gene are GTSNPN and SVGIG (reference sequence). The CDR3 DNA reads TGTGCCTGGAACTGGGGAAGGGGCAAAAACATTCAGTACTTC. Its translation: CAWNWGRGKNIQYF.

The chain links TRBV19 to TRBJ1-5; D possibly corresponds to TRBD1 (6 bases). This CDR3 region has 13 residues. Germline V gives CDR1 LNHDA, CDR2 SQIVND (reference sequence). Trimming removed 8 bases at V and 10 bases at J, with 18 bases between. Here the CDR3 reads CASGSDSFGPQHF. CDR3 DNA sequence: TGTGCCAGTGGGTCGGACAGCTTCGGACCCCAGCATTTT.

The chain is built from TRBV28 and TRBJ2-7, with 9 bases identical to TRBD2. Germline values: CDR1 MDHEN, CDR2 SYDVKM. The length of the CDR3 is 16 residues. Trimming removed 2 bases from V and 0 bases from J; junction bases left unmatched: 5. The CDR3 DNA follows: TGTGCCAGCAGTTTACGGCTAGCGGGACGCTCCTACGAGCAGTACTTC. Its translation is CASSLRLAGRSYEQYF. Full variable domain (rest looked up from reference TRBV28 and TRBJ2-7): DVKVTQSSRYLVKRTGEKVFLECVQDMDHENMFWYRQDPGLGLRLIYFSYDVKMKEKGDIPEGYSVSREKKERFSLILESASTNQTSMYLCASSLRLAGRSYEQYFGPGTRLTVT.

The table lists this clone with a count of one. The V gene is TRBV2, the J gene TRBJ2-2; a possible D gene is TRBD2 (5 bases). V gave up 4 bases and J gave up 7 bases, with 10 bases separating them. The CDR3 sequence is 13 residues long. The germline V gene has CDR1 SNHLY and CDR2 FYNNEI. The CDR3 sequence: CASSGLAHGELFF. CDR3 bases: TGTGCCAGCAGTGGTCTAGCTCACGGGGAGCTGTTTTTT.

The chain couples TRBV30 to TRBJ1-5; D call uncertain. This CDR3 region has 16 residues. From germline, CDR1 is GTSNPN and CDR2 SVGIG (reference sequence). V gave up 0 bases and J gave up 0 bases, with 12 bases separating them. Written as DNA, the CDR3 is TGTGCCTGGAGTGTACAGACCGCCCTTAGCAATCAGCCCCAGCATTTT. It encodes CAWSVQTALSNQPQHF.

V and J are TRBV4-1 and TRBJ2-3; 12 bases are a match to TRBD2. Trimming took 1 base from V and 6 from J; bases not matched to a gene: 8. Germline CDR1 and CDR2: MGHRA and YSYEKL. There are 17 residues in the CDR3. The CDR3, as DNA: TGCGCCAGCAGCCAAGCTGGACTAGCGGGATCAGGCGATACGCAGTATTTT. It is translated as CASSQAGLAGSGDTQYF.

J is TRBJ1-1 and V is TRBV18; D gene unclear. CDR3 size: 16 residues. Trimming removed 0 bases from V and 1 base from J, with 12 bases in between. The V gene's germline CDR1 is KGHSH and CDR2 LQKENI. The chain's CDR3 is CASSPPYGEGNTEAFF. CDR3 bases: TGTGCCAGCTCACCACCGTACGGTGAGGGGAACACTGAAGCTTTCTTT.

The chain uses TRBV7-3 and TRBJ2-1, with 7 positions matching TRBD2. The CDR3 totals 15 residues. The J segment lost 2 bases and the V segment lost 3 bases, leaving 4 bases of the junction unmatched. Germline V gene sequence: CDR1 SGHTA, CDR2 FQGTGA. The CDR3 sequence: CASSFTGGTYNEQFF. The CDR3 coding sequence is TGTGCCAGCAGCTTCACGGGGGGAACCTACAATGAGCAGTTCTTC.

This clone has only a few counts. The J gene is TRBJ2-1, the V gene TRBV7-8; the match to TRBD2 covers 10 bases. The CDR3 length is 14 residues. V lost 6 bases and J lost 8; bases outside the gene matches: 7. Germline CDR1 reads SGHVS; CDR2 reads FQNEAQ. The chain's CDR3 is CASRKREGSDEQFF. In nucleotides, the CDR3 is TGTGCCAGCAGAAAGCGGGAGGGAAGCGATGAGCAGTTCTTC.

The chain links TRBV6-1 to TRBJ2-3; TRBD2 agrees at 7 bases. CDR1 and CDR2 from the germline V gene are MNHNS and SASEGT. The CDR3 covers 15 residues. V lost 7 bases and J lost 3; bases outside the gene matches: 10. The DNA for the CDR3 is TGTGCCAGCACCATTGGGGGGAGGGATACAGATACGCAGTATTTT. Translating gives CASTIGGRDTDTQYF.

CDR3 region: CASSSSGAYNEQFF. The CDR3 DNA reads TGTGCCAGCAGCTCTAGCGGGGCCTACAATGAGCAGTTCTTC. The rearrangement joins TRBV7-2 to TRBJ2-1; 9 nucleotides align to TRBD2. Germline lookup yields CDR1 SGHTA and CDR2 FQGNSA. The ends lost 4 bases at V and 2 bases at J; junction bases unmatched: 0. The CDR3 consists of 14 residues.

This clone has a handful of counts. V is TRBV27 and J is TRBJ2-1; D is possibly TRBD2 (5 bases). Germline V gene lookup returns CDR1 MNHEY and CDR2 SMNVEV (reference sequence). The germline V and J ends were trimmed by 5 bases and 1 base, with 27 bases remaining between them. The CDR3 is made up of 20 amino acids. The CDR3 nucleotides read TGTGCCAGCAGTCCCTCGGAGTGGGTGCCTAGCACGGGTTCCTACAATGAGCAGTTCTTC. Amino acid sequence: CASSPSEWVPSTGSYNEQFF.

The chain couples TRBV7-3 to TRBJ2-2; D tentatively reads TRBD1 or TRBD2 (6 bases each). Germline CDR1 is SGHTA and CDR2 is FQGTGA. Trimming left V 5 bases short and J 4 bases short, with 20 bases between. The CDR3 is 17 residues long. CDR3 nucleotides: TGTGCCAGCAGCCCATCCTCCCGGGGGCAAGGCACCGGGGAGCTGTTTTTT. Translating gives CASSPSSRGQGTGELFF.

V usage is TRBV28 and J usage is TRBJ2-7, with no clear D. The CDR3 length is 13 residues. V dropped 3 bases and J dropped 1 base, with 7 bases sitting between them. Per germline, CDR1 MDHEN and CDR2 SYDVKM. For the CDR3, the DNA is TGTGCCAGCAGTTTGACCGTTTCCTACGAGCAGTACTTC. Its translation is CASSLTVSYEQYF.

The J gene is TRBJ1-2, the V gene TRBV15; the D gene is possibly TRBD1 (5 bases). This CDR3 contains 17 residues. V was clipped by 3 bases and J by 3 bases, with 20 bases between them. The germline V gene has CDR1 LNHNV and CDR2 YYDKDF (reference sequence). The CDR3 coding sequence is TGTGCCACCAGCAGCCCTCCGCGACGGAGGGACGACTATGGCTACACCTTC. This encodes CATSSPPRRRDDYGYTF.

The chain couples TRBV6-6 to TRBJ2-7; no reliable D call. The V end was cut by 0 bases, the J end by 3 bases, with 9 bases between. The CDR3 totals 14 residues. Germline lookup yields CDR1 MNHNY and CDR2 SVGAGI (reference sequence). CDR3 protein: CASSYSLGFYEQYF. The CDR3 nucleotides read TGTGCCAGCAGTTACTCCCTAGGATTCTACGAGCAGTACTTC.

The gene calls are TRBV21-1 and TRBJ1-5. TRBV21-1 is a known pseudogene. This CDR3 region has 16 residues. The CDR3 DNA follows: TGTGCCAGCAGCAAGCTCCGGGACTCTTCCAATCAGCCCCAGCATTTT. Translation gives CASSKLRDSSNQPQHF.

The chain uses TRBV27 and TRBJ1-5; D is possibly TRBD1 (6 bases). The CDR3 spans 16 residues. Trimming took off 3 bases at V and 0 bases at J, with 12 bases between the two ends. The germline V gene encodes CDR1 MNHEY and CDR2 SMNVEV (reference sequence). CDR3 loop: CASSFTGPHSNQPQHF. CDR3 sequence (DNA): TGTGCCAGCAGTTTTACAGGGCCGCATAGCAATCAGCCCCAGCATTTT.

With respect to this clone: Within the sample, other DNA sequences also encode this same CDR3. The chain couples TRBV6-1 to TRBJ2-3; a possible D gene is TRBD1 (6 bases). Germline-derived CDR1 and CDR2 are MNHNS and SASEGT. The ends were cut back, 7 bases at V and 0 bases at J, with 11 bases in the middle. The CDR3 has 14 residues. CDR3: CASNLQGSTDTQYF. The CDR3 region has the DNA TGTGCCAGCAACCTGCAGGGGAGCACAGATACGCAGTATTTT.

The chain combines TRBV10-3 with TRBJ2-1, with 7 bases aligning to TRBD2. The V gene's germline CDR1 is ENHRY and CDR2 SYGVKD. The CDR3 loop spans 11 amino acids. V shed 8 bases, J shed 10 bases, and the junction held 5 bases outside the gene matches. This CDR3 is CAILAGEEQFF. The CDR3 nucleotides are TGTGCCATCCTGGCGGGGGAGGAGCAGTTCTTC.

J is TRBJ2-7 and V is TRBV6-5; 7 bases line up with TRBD2. This CDR3 region has 14 residues. V shed 0 bases and J 6 bases; nucleotides not matched to a gene: 5. CDR1 is MNHEY, CDR2 SVGAGI, per germline. The CDR3 nucleotides read TGTGCCAGCAGTTACTCAGAGCGGGGCGGCGAGCAGTACTTC. Translation gives CASSYSERGGEQYF.

Written as DNA, the CDR3 is TGTGCCAGTAGTATCCAGGGGAGTAGCAATCAGCCCCAGCATTTT. This encodes CASSIQGSSNQPQHF. The J gene is TRBJ1-5, the V gene TRBV19; D possibly corresponds to TRBD1 (6 bases). Germline V CDR1 and CDR2: LNHDA, SQIVND (reference sequence). The CDR3 is 15 amino acids. V was pared by 3 bases and J by 0 bases, with 9 bases between.

In the case of this clone: Other nucleotide sequences in the sample specify the same CDR3. The chain is built from TRBV7-8 and TRBJ1-6; possible D gene TRBD1, 6 bases. The V gene's germline CDR1 is SGHVS and CDR2 FQNEAQ. The CDR3 runs 16 residues. The ends were cut back, 5 bases at V and 7 bases at J, with 18 bases in the middle. CDR3 protein: CASSPRGDSPNSPLHF. CDR3 nucleotides: TGTGCCAGCAGCCCAAGGGGGGATTCCCCCAATTCACCCCTCCACTTT.

The chain carries TRBV6-5 and TRBJ1-1; D possibly corresponds to TRBD1 (5 bases). This CDR3 comprises 13 residues. In germline, CDR1 is MNHEY, CDR2 SVGAGI. Trimming left V 5 bases short and J 4 bases short, with 11 bases between. The CDR3 sequence is CASSKGSATEAFF. The CDR3 bases are TGTGCCAGCAGTAAGGGGTCGGCCACTGAAGCTTTCTTT.